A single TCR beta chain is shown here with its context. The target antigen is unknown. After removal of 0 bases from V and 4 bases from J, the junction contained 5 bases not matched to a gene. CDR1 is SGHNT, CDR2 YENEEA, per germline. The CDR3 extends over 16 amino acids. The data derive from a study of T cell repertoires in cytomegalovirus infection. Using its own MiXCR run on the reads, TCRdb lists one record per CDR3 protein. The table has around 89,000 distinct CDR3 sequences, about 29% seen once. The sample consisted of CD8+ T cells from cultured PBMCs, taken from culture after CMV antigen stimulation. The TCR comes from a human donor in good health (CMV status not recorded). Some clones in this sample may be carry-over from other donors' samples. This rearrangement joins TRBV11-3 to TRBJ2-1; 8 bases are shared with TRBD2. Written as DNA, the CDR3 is TGTGCCAGCAGCTTAGATCTTAGCGGGGAGTACAATGAGCAGTTCTTC. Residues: CASSLDLSGEYNEQFF.